The table lists the clone carrying this T cell receptor beta chain with a few counts. Its antigen is currently unknown. This sample is part of a study of blood T cells in healthy people across ages. Regarding the study as a whole: Naive T cell percentage showed a strong correlation with the diversity of TCR beta. Diversity estimates from one million T cells were considered underestimates. More naive CD4+ cells and higher diversity marked long-lived donors relative to aged donors.

The use of a sample-barcoded 5' primer and a J-beta primer mix characterized a second PCR of roughly 7 to 11 cycles. TCRdb reprocessed the 5' RACE reads with MiXCR, giving one entry per CDR3 protein. The data contain 650,000 to 950,000 distinct CDR3 sequences, approximately 48% of them seen just once; the ten biggest clones take up under 20%. The CDR3 loop spans 14 amino acids. V was pared by 2 bases and J by 4 bases, with 2 bases of the junction left unmatched. Per the germline V gene, CDR1 is SGHNT and CDR2 is YENEEA. This chain links TRBV11-3 with TRBJ1-1; the match to TRBD1 covers 9 bases. The sample was blood. This receptor was obtained from a man in his fifties or sixties in good health. The DNA for the CDR3 is TGTGCCAGCAGCTTAAGACAGGGGGGCACTGAAGCTTTCTTT. It is translated as CASSLRQGGTEAFF.